This entry is about one T cell receptor (beta chain). This clone's antigen is unknown. Base qualities were left out, and no much larger clone turns up one base away. TCRbeta CDR3 regions were amplified from genomic DNA using the immunoSEQ Assay, a bias-controlled multiplex PCR. Under the source paper's analysis protocol: Nucleated cell counts per sample were estimated from amplification of reference gene primers within the assay. To quantify the absolute abundance of each unique TCRbeta CDR3 rearrangement, sequence reads were collapsed and filtered. Productive Simpson clonality was computed per sample as the square root of Simpson's diversity index over productive rearrangements. The clones in this table, taken by TCRdb from immuneACCESS, are in-frame only. Not every clone is retained; where verified, under half of the shortfall comes from an unresolved V gene, and the cause of the rest is unknown. That table gives V, J and clone size, and the DNA gave D and trimming. The sample records fewer than 300,000 clones, approximately 83% of which are singletons. Clones ranked in the top ten supply 15% to 18% of the sample.

The data were obtained in a study of blood T cell repertoires in COVID-19 (dated by TCRdb to between 2020 and 2021). The study in broad terms: Collaborator samples came from the United States, Italy and Spain and covered acute and convalescent phases of COVID-19. The samples were drawn from two sources: the first 160 participants of the ongoing ImmuneRACE study, and 1,254 subjects contributed by 6 global collaborators. The repertoires were released in a freely available public database intended as a resource for research on the immune response to SARS-CoV-2. The dataset comprised deeply sampled blood TCRbeta repertoires from subjects exposed to, actively infected with, or recovered from COVID-19. Sample metadata almost always included a de-identified subject ID, COVID-19 status, age in years and sex. The prospective study material was composed of cDNA or gDNA derived from T cells, B-cell-depleted T cells, or PBMCs. Where available, HLA class I and class II types were obtained from metadata supplied by the sample provider rather than from assay-based typing. The research as a whole found: The amount of clinical and demographic metadata varied by source and participant and was provided uncurated.

V and J lose 6 bases and 4 bases, and a span of 16 bases separates them. The CDR3 numbers 15 residues from cysteine through phenylalanine. The DNA shown is the 45-base CDR3, in frame from base 1. The germline V gene provides CDR1 KGHSH and CDR2 LQKENI. One collaborating source in Seattle enrolled patients while the patients were actively infected and followed the patients over time throughout the course of disease. Collaborating institutions collected whole blood in K2EDTA tubes following their own protocols. For TCRbeta analysis, collaborators shipped samples in one of three forms: frozen whole blood, isolated PBMCs, or DNA extracted from either of those sample types.

The clonotype comes from an older person with COVID-19, enrolled during active disease. Sample: peripheral blood. The rearrangement combines TRBV18 with TRBJ1-3; 6 matching bases give a weak D call of TRBD1. The base sequence is TGTGCCAGCTCGCCCCGCCACAGGGACGGAAACACCATATATTTT. This translates into CASSPRHRDGNTIYF.